This TCR beta chain derives from a study of blood T cells in healthy people across ages. This clonotype was picked up a small number of times. Through a sample-barcoded 5' primer and a J-beta primer mix, a second PCR was run for roughly 6 to 12 cycles. All samples gave at least 2.5 million CDR3-containing paired-end reads. Each CDR3 protein is one row after TCRdb ran MiXCR on the 5' RACE reads. The repertoire holds just under 550,000 distinct CDR3 sequences, with less than 25% as singletons. The V gene lost 0 bases and the J gene lost 0 bases, with 16 bases spanning the gap. From germline, CDR1 is LGHNA and CDR2 YSLEER. This CDR3 spans 18 amino acids. These same records also appear under a second study, on T cells of mothers and their children.

The clonotype originates from a boy between 10 and 17 years old in good health. This chain links TRBV4-3 with TRBJ2-3; D is uncertain. Sample: blood. CDR3 nucleotide sequence: TGCGCCAGCAGCCAAGATGACGGGCCCTTCGGGAGCACAGATACGCAGTATTTT. Protein sequence: CASSQDDGPFGSTDTQYF.